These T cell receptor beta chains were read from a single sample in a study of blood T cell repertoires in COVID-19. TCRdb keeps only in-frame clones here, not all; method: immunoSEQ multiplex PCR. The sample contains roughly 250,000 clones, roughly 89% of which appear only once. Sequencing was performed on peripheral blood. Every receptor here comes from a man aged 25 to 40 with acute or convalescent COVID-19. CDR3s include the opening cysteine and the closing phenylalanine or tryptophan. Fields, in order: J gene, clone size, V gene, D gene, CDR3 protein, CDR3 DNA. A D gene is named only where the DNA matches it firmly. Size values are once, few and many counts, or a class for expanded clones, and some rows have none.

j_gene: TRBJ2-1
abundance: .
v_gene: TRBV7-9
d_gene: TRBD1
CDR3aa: CASSSGQGTPYNEQFF
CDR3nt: TGTGCCAGCAGCTCCGGACAGGGGACCCCCTACAATGAGCAGTTCTTC

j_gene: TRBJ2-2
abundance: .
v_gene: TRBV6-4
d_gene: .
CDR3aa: CASSRSLTGELFF
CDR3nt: TGTGCCAGCAGTAGGAGTTTGACCGGGGAGCTGTTTTTT

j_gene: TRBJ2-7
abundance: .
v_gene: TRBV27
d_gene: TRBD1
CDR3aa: CASGTGGYSYEQYF
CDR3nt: TGTGCCAGCGGGACAGGGGGATACTCCTACGAGCAGTACTTC

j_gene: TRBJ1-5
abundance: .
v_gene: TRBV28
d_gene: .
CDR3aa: CASSQSNQPQHF
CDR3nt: TGTGCCAGCAGTCAATCCAATCAGCCCCAGCATTTT

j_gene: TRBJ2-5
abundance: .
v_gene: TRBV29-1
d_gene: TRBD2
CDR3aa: CSVGRGLAGTQEPQYF
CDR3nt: TGCAGCGTTGGAAGAGGACTAGCGGGTACTCAAGAGCCCCAGTACTTC

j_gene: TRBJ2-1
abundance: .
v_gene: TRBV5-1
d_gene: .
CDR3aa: CASSLLNNEQFF
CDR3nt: TGCGCCAGCAGTTTGCTAAACAATGAGCAGTTCTTC

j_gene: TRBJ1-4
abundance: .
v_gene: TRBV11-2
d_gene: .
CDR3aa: CASSSGVSDRKLFF
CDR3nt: TGTGCCAGCAGCTCAGGGGTATCTGACCGAAAACTGTTTTTT

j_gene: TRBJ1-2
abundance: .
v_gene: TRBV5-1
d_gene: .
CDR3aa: CASSLVGGNYGYTF
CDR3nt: TGCGCCAGCAGCTTGGTCGGGGGAAACTATGGCTACACCTTC

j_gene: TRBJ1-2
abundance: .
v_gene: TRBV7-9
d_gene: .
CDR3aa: CASSLVGAASSPNYGYTF
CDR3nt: TGTGCCAGCAGCTTAGTGGGGGCTGCCTCCTCCCCAAACTATGGCTACACCTTC

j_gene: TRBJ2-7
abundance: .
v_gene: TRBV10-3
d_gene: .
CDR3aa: CAISPVARGGSYEQYF
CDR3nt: TGTGCCATCAGCCCGGTAGCCCGGGGAGGTAGCTACGAGCAGTACTTC

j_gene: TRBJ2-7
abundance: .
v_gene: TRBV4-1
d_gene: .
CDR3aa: CASSHDWLSEQYF
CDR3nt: TGCGCCAGCAGCCATGACTGGCTCTCCGAGCAGTACTTC

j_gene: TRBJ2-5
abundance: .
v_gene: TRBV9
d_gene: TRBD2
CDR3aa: CASSPQAGGQETQYF
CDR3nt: TGTGCCAGCAGCCCCCAAGCGGGAGGTCAAGAGACCCAGTACTTC

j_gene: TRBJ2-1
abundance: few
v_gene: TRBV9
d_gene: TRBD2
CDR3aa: CASSVLPTSGRSNEQFF
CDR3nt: TGTGCCAGCAGCGTACTCCCTACTAGCGGGAGGAGTAATGAGCAGTTCTTC

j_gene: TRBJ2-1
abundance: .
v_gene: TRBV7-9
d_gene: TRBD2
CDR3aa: CASSLTSGGANEQFF
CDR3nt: TGTGCCAGCAGTCTTACTAGCGGGGGGGCGAATGAGCAGTTCTTC

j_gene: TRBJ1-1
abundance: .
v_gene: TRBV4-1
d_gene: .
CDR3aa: CASSQDYGTRGFF
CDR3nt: TGCGCCAGCAGCCAAGATTACGGTACGCGAGGTTTCTTT

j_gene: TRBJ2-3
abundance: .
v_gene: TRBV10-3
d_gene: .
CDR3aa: CAISEIGGSTDTQYF
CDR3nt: TGTGCCATCAGTGAGATCGGCGGAAGCACAGATACGCAGTATTTT

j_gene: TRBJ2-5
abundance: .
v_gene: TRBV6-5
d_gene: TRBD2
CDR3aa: CASSSGGRGETQYF
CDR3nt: TGTGCCAGCAGTTCGGGAGGGCGGGGGGAGACCCAGTACTTC

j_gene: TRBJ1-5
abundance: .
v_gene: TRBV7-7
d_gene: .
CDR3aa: CASSKDLNQPQHF
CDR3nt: TGTGCTAGCAGCAAGGACTTAAATCAGCCCCAGCATTTT

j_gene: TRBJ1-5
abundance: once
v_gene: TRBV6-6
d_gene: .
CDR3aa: CASSYGGGNQPQHF
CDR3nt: TGTGCCAGCAGTTACGGGGGGGGCAATCAGCCCCAGCATTTT

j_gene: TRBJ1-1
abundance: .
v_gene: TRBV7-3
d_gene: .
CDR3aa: CASSLTGQPSTEAFF
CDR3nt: TGTGCCAGCAGCTTAACGGGACAACCTAGCACTGAAGCTTTCTTT

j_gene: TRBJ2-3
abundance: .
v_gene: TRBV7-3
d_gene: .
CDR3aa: CASSDTGGPTDTQYF
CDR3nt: TGTGCCAGCAGCGACACGGGGGGCCCCACAGATACGCAGTATTTT

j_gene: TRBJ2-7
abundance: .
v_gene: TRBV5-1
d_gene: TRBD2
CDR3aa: CASSPPGLAGRSGEQYF
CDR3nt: TGCGCCAGCAGCCCACCGGGACTAGCGGGCCGTAGTGGCGAGCAGTACTTC